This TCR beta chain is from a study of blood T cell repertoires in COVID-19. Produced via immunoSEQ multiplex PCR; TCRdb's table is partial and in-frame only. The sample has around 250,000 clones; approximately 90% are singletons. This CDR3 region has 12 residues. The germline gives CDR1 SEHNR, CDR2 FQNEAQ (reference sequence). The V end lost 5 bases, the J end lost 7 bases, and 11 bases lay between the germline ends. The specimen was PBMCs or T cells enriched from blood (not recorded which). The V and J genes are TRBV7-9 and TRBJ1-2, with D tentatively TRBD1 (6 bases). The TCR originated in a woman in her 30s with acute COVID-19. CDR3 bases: TGTGCCAGCAGCCCGGGGGGCAGTGGCTACACCTTC. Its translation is CASSPGGSGYTF.